Listed here is a single TCR beta chain. V shed 3 bases and J shed 6 bases, with 3 bases lying between them. The CDR3 extends over 11 amino acids. Germline V gene data show CDR1 as SGHDN and CDR2 as FVKESK. The data derive from a study of blood T cell repertoires in COVID-19. Sequencing was performed with immunoSEQ multiplex PCR; in TCRdb, only in-frame clones are kept and a portion is missing. The table has 200,000 to 250,000 clones, around 90% seen once. The chain joins TRBV14 to TRBJ2-1; D remains unclear. This sequence originates from a man between 25 and 39 years old who had been exposed to COVID-19. The sample was PBMCs or T cells enriched from blood (not recorded which). The CDR3: CASSQANEQFF. The DNA of the CDR3 is TGTGCCAGCAGCCAGGCCAATGAGCAGTTCTTC.